Listed below are T cell receptor beta chains from one sample, sequenced in a study of blood T cell repertoires in COVID-19. Some clones are missing from TCRdb's copy, which holds only in-frame ones; the method was immunoSEQ multiplex PCR. The table includes 250,000 to 300,000 clones, over 80% detected once. The material sequenced was PBMCs or T cells enriched from blood (not recorded which). The source of these receptors is a human donor in a cohort exposed to, infected with or recovered from COVID-19 (not recorded which). The donor label of this sample is uncertain. The CDR3 runs from the conserved cysteine through the conserved F or W. A D gene is named only where the DNA matches it firmly. A clone size is listed for some rows: how often the clone was seen (once, few, many), or a class if it is expanded.

V gene	D gene	J gene	clone size	CDR3 protein	CDR3 DNA
TRBV7-9	TRBD1	TRBJ1-2	-	CASSLDRGHGGYTF	TGTGCCAGCAGCTTAGACAGGGGGCATGGTGGCTACACCTTC
TRBV5-5	TRBD1	TRBJ1-2	-	CASSLTRQGNYGYTF	TGTGCCAGCAGCTTGACGAGACAGGGAAACTATGGCTACACCTTC
TRBV4-1	TRBD1	TRBJ2-7	-	CASSPPGQGSYEQYF	TGCGCCAGCAGCCCACCGGGACAGGGGTCCTACGAGCAGTACTTC
TRBV2	-	TRBJ2-4	-	CASSLRQILAKNIQYF	TGTGCCAGCAGTCTACGACAGATCTTAGCCAAAAACATTCAGTACTTC
TRBV4-1	-	TRBJ1-6	-	CASSPSLRWANSPLHF	TGCGCCAGCAGCCCATCCCTTCGGTGGGCTAATTCACCCCTCCACTTT
TRBV7-3	-	TRBJ2-3	once	CASSLTARASDTQYF	TGTGCCAGCAGCTTAACGGCGAGGGCCTCAGATACGCAGTATTTT
TRBV30	-	TRBJ1-2	-	CAWSVMSGANYGYTF	TGTGCCTGGAGTGTAATGTCCGGGGCTAACTATGGCTACACCTTC
TRBV11-2	-	TRBJ1-3	-	CASSPAGGNTIYF	TGTGCCAGCAGCCCGGCGGGGGGAAACACCATATATTTT
TRBV6-1	-	TRBJ1-2	once	CASSEASMRGYTF	TGTGCCAGCAGTGAAGCTTCCATGCGGGGCTACACCTTC
TRBV7-2	TRBD2	TRBJ2-7	-	CASSLSGLAGGPRYF	TGTGCCAGCAGCCTATCGGGACTAGCGGGGGGCCCTCGGTACTTC
TRBV10-2	-	TRBJ1-5	-	CASTTGGENQPQHF	TGCGCCAGCACAACCGGGGGTGAAAATCAGCCCCAGCATTTT
TRBV7-9	-	TRBJ1-1	-	CASSFQGLTEAFF	TGTGCCAGCAGCTTCCAGGGATTGACTGAAGCTTTCTTT
TRBV25-1	TRBD1	TRBJ1-6	once	CASRTGLNSPLHF	TGTGCCAGCAGGACAGGGTTAAATTCACCCCTCCACTTT
TRBV4-3	-	TRBJ1-2	once	CASSQSLGARYGYTF	TGCGCCAGCAGCCAGTCCCTGGGGGCCCGATATGGCTACACCTTC
TRBV5-1	TRBD1	TRBJ1-2	-	CASSHGQGGYYGYTF	TGCGCCAGCAGCCATGGACAGGGGGGTTACTATGGCTACACCTTC
TRBV19	-	TRBJ2-7	-	CASSPDSLSSYEQYF	TGTGCCAGTAGTCCGGACAGCCTTAGCTCCTACGAGCAGTACTTC